This passage covers 18 T cell receptor beta chains from one sample sequenced in a study of sequential checkpoint blockade in melanoma. The repertoire was sequenced with immunoSEQ multiplex PCR; TCRdb's copy has only in-frame clones and lacks some. The sample yields roughly 12,000 clones, roughly 80% seen once. Treatment specified: randomized to nivolumab then ipilimumab (arm A) or the reverse (arm B). The sequences come from CD8+ T cells sorted from blood (inferred from file names), collected from a patient given nivolumab and ipilimumab in sequence. The receptors shown here come from a human donor with melanoma.

The CDR3 loop is CASSLSVRLASYEQYF. CDR3 bases: TGTGCCAGCAGTTTATCTGTGCGGCTAGCCTCCTACGAGCAGTACTTC. This chain uses TRBV27 with TRBJ2-5, with a possible D match to TRBD2 (5 bases). TRBJ2-7 explains the end of the DNA better; the J call may be wrong. Per germline, CDR1 MNHEY and CDR2 SMNVEV (reference sequence). This CDR3 comprises 16 residues.

This clone has just one count. The chain's CDR3 is CASSQIKDRKYEQYF. CDR3 bases: TGTGCCAGCAGCCAGATCAAGGACAGGAAATACGAGCAGTACTTC. The chain recombines TRBV7-3 with TRBJ2-7; 7 bases line up with TRBD1. The length of the CDR3 is 15 residues. Germline V gives CDR1 SGHTA, CDR2 FQGTGA. The V and J ends lost 5 bases and 4 bases, in that order; junction bases with no gene match: 11.

The V call is TRBV9, the J call TRBJ2-1; D is unresolved. The CDR3 runs to 15 residues. V lost 2 bases and J 2 bases, leaving 11 bases between the germline ends. Germline V gene sequence: CDR1 SGDLS, CDR2 YYNGEE. The CDR3 here is CASSVGDGTYNEQFF. In DNA form, the CDR3 reads TGTGCCAGCAGCGTCGGAGATGGAACCTACAATGAGCAGTTCTTC.

The sample holds a few counts of this clone. The rearrangement joins TRBV19 to TRBJ1-1, with D perhaps TRBD1 (5 bases). The ends were cut back, 7 bases at V and 5 bases at J, with 14 bases in the middle. CDR3 length equals 13 residues. The V gene's germline CDR1 is LNHDA and CDR2 SQIVND (reference sequence). The CDR3 coding sequence is TGTGCCAGTATCCGTGGACGGGGGACTGAAGCTTTCTTT. The encoded protein is CASIRGRGTEAFF. The full variable domain, in which reference TRBV19 and TRBJ1-1 provide the parts outside the CDR3, is DGGITQSPKYLFRKEGQNVTLSCEQNLNHDAMYWYRQDPGQGLRLIYYSQIVNDFQKGDIAEGYSVSREKKESFPLTVTSAQKNPTAFYLCASIRGRGTEAFFGQGTRLTVV.

This chain links TRBV4-1 with TRBJ1-4; TRBD1 matches at 7 bases. This CDR3 region has 15 residues. Germline V gene data show CDR1 as MGHRA and CDR2 as YSYEKL. V was pared by 3 bases and J by 7 bases, with 8 bases of the junction left unmatched. CDR3 residues: CASSHPTGLSEKLFF. The CDR3 coding sequence is TGCGCCAGCAGCCACCCGACAGGGCTGAGTGAAAAACTGTTTTTT.

The chain has TRBV9 and TRBJ2-3; 7 positions agree with TRBD2. Germline CDR1 is SGDLS and CDR2 is YYNGEE. The junction had 9 bases not matched to a gene; V was cut back by 6 bases and J by 2 bases. The CDR3 is 15 amino acids. CDR3 residues: CASNPAGSYTDTQYF. The CDR3 nucleotides are TGTGCCAGCAACCCAGCGGGGTCGTACACAGATACGCAGTATTTT.

The chain combines TRBV15 with TRBJ2-3, with 7 positions matching TRBD2. V shed 0 bases, J shed 4 bases, and the junction held 7 bases outside the gene matches. CDR1 and CDR2 from the germline V gene are LNHNV and YYDKDF (reference sequence). The CDR3 is 16 amino acids. Here the CDR3 reads CATSRDGEGGADTQYF. The CDR3 DNA reads TGTGCCACCAGCAGAGATGGGGAGGGCGGCGCAGATACGCAGTATTTT.

The chain has TRBV19 and TRBJ2-1; D perhaps matches TRBD2 (6 bases). CDR3 length: 15 amino acids. Between the trimmed V and J ends, which lost 3 bases and 0 bases, there was a span of 9 bases. Per germline, CDR1 LNHDA and CDR2 SQIVND (reference sequence). CDR3 loop: CASSIGGTSYNEQFF. For the CDR3, the DNA is TGTGCCAGTAGTATCGGCGGGACCTCCTACAATGAGCAGTTCTTC.

The chain recombines TRBV7-9 with TRBJ2-2; the D gene is possibly TRBD1 (5 bases). CDR3 size: 12 residues. Germline V gene lookup returns CDR1 SEHNR and CDR2 FQNEAQ (reference sequence). The V and J ends lost 6 bases and 7 bases respectively, with 9 bases between them. The CDR3 region has the DNA TGTGCCAGCAGAGCAGGGATCGGGGAGCTGTTTTTT. Translated, it gives CASRAGIGELFF.

This chain joins TRBV6-6 and TRBJ1-1, with D perhaps TRBD1 (6 bases). Trimming took 2 bases from V and 6 from J, leaving 13 bases between them. The CDR3 loop spans 14 amino acids. Germline values: CDR1 MNHNY, CDR2 SVGAGI (reference sequence). The CDR3 spells CASSYRGGQAEAFF. CDR3 sequence (DNA): TGTGCCAGCAGTTACCGGGGGGGACAAGCTGAAGCTTTCTTT.

V and J are TRBV19 and TRBJ2-1, with D perhaps matching TRBD2 (6 bases). Per germline, CDR1 LNHDA and CDR2 SQIVND (reference sequence). The CDR3 consists of 15 residues. V was shortened by 6 bases and J by 2 bases, with 14 bases between the two germline ends. The DNA of the CDR3 is TGTGCCAGTAGCGACGGGACTCGACCCTACAATGAGCAGTTCTTC. It specifies CASSDGTRPYNEQFF.

The rearrangement uses TRBV13 and TRBJ1-2; tentative D call: TRBD1 (6 bases). Germline V lookup: CDR1 PRHDT, CDR2 FYEKMQ (reference sequence). This CDR3 has 14 amino acids. Trimming pared 0 bases from V and 2 bases from J, leaving 7 bases between. CDR3 coding DNA: TGTGCCAGCAGCTTAGGAACAGGGAACTATGGCTACACCTTC. Translated, it gives CASSLGTGNYGYTF.

The J gene is TRBJ2-7, the V gene TRBV7-2; 12 nucleotides match TRBD2. Germline values: CDR1 SGHTA, CDR2 FQGNSA. CDR3 length: 17 amino acids. V was pared by 1 base and J by 0 bases, with 4 bases of the junction left unmatched. CDR3 sequence reads: CASSLGGLAGSSYEQYF. The CDR3 coding sequence is TGTGCCAGCAGCTTAGGGGGACTAGCGGGTAGCTCCTACGAGCAGTACTTC.

The count of this clone is one. The rearrangement joins TRBV6-1 to TRBJ2-7; the D gene is possibly TRBD1 (6 bases). The germline V and J ends were trimmed by 3 bases and 4 bases, with 10 bases remaining between them. CDR3 length: 13 amino acids. Germline-derived CDR1 and CDR2 are MNHNS and SASEGT. CDR3 nucleotides: TGTGCCAGCAGTGATGGACAGCATTACGAGCAGTACTTC. Protein: CASSDGQHYEQYF.

The chain links TRBV9 to TRBJ1-1; perhaps TRBD1 as D (6 bases). V was pared by 3 bases and J by 0 bases, with 12 bases between. Germline V lookup: CDR1 SGDLS, CDR2 YYNGEE. The CDR3 runs to 15 residues. CDR3 nucleotide sequence: TGTGCCAGCAGCGCCGGGGGGGCAGTGAACACTGAAGCTTTCTTT. Protein: CASSAGGAVNTEAFF.

A few counts support this clone. The J gene is TRBJ2-7, the V gene TRBV7-9; possibly TRBD1 for D (5 bases). The CDR3 runs to 13 residues. Germline V gene lookup returns CDR1 SEHNR and CDR2 FQNEAQ (reference sequence). Trimming left V 2 bases short and J 5 bases short, with 10 bases between. The CDR3 nucleotides read TGTGCCAGCAGCTTAAGGGGTACCAACGAGCAGTACTTC. It specifies CASSLRGTNEQYF.

This chain joins TRBV2 and TRBJ2-5; D remains unclear. The J call may be in error: the DNA end matches TRBJ2-7 better. From germline, CDR1 is SNHLY and CDR2 FYNNEI. The CDR3 has 12 residues. CDR3 region: CASRSTRTEQYF. For the CDR3, the DNA is TGTGCCAGCCGTTCCACCCGTACCGAGCAGTACTTC.

The rearrangement joins TRBV2 to TRBJ2-1; 11 bases line up with TRBD2. The CDR3 loop spans 14 amino acids. Trimming removed 4 bases from V and 9 bases from J; junction bases left unmatched: 5. Looked up from germline, CDR1 is SNHLY and CDR2 is FYNNEI. CDR3 DNA: TGTGCCAGCAGTGGACTAGCGGGACGAATTGAGCAGTTCTTC. Its protein product is CASSGLAGRIEQFF.